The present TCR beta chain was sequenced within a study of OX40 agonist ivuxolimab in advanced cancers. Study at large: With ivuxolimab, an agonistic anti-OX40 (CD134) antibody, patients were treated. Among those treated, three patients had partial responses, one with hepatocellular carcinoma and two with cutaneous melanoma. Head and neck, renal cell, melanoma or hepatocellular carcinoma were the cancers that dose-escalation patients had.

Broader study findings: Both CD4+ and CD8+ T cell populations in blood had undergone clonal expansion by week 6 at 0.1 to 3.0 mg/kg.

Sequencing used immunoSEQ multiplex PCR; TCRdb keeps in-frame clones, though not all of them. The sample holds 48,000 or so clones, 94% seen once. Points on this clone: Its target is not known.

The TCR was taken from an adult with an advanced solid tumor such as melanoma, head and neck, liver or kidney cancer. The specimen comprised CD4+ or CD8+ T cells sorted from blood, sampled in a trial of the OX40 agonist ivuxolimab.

CDR3 amino acids: CASSLGGTGAINEQFF. The CDR3 DNA reads as TGTGCCAGCAGCTTGGGCGGGACAGGGGCCATCAATGAGCAGTTCTTC. The rearrangement links TRBV5-4 to TRBJ2-1, with 10 bases identical to TRBD1. There are 16 residues in the CDR3. Trimming at V came to 0 bases and at J to 6 bases, leaving 6 bases not matched to a gene. CDR1 SGHNT and CDR2 YYREEE come from the germline V gene (reference sequence).